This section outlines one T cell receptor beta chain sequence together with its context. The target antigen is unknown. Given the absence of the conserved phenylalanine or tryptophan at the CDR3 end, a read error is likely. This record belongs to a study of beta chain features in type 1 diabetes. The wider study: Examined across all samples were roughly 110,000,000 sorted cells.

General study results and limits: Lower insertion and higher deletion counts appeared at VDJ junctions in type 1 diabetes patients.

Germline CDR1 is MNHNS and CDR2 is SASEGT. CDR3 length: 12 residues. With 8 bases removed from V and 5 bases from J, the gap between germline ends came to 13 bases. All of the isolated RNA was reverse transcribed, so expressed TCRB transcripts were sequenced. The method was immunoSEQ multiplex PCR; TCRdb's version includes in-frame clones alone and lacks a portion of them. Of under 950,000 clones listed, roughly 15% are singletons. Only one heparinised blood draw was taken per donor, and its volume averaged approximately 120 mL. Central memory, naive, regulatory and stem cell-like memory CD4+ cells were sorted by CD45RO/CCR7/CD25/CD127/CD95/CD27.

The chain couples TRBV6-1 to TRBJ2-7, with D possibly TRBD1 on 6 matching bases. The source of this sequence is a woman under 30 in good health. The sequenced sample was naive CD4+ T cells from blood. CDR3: CASQPAGDEQYL. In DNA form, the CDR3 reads TGTGCCAGCCAACCGGCAGGGGACGAGCAGTACCTC.